This T cell receptor beta chain was sequenced for a study of blood T cell repertoires in COVID-19. Study as a whole: Sample material is recorded as cDNA or gDNA derived from T cells, B-cell-depleted T cells, or PBMCs.

Trimming took 10 bases from V and 3 from J, leaving 19 bases between them. Germline CDR1 is KGHDR and CDR2 is SFDVKD. The CDR3 runs to 15 residues. This table comes from immunoSEQ multiplex PCR, and its TCRdb copy is limited to in-frame clones, with some not included. The repertoire consists of under 200,000 clones, with 77% occurring once and the leading ten covering 2.8%. The source material was peripheral blood. The rearrangement uses TRBV24-1 and TRBJ2-3; a weak D match, TRBD2 (6 bases). This receptor was taken from a man in his 70s with acute or convalescent COVID-19. The CDR3: CATLGGEAETDTQYF. The DNA for the CDR3 is TGTGCCACTCTAGGAGGGGAGGCCGAAACAGATACGCAGTATTTT.